This TCR beta chain was captured by sequencing in a study of blood T cell repertoires in COVID-19. Only in-frame clones appear in the TCRdb table, and some are missing; sequencing was by immunoSEQ multiplex PCR. The table lists tens of thousands of clones, around 83% of them singletons. Trimming removed 6 bases from V and 0 bases from J; junction bases left unmatched: 5. The CDR3 runs 15 residues. Germline CDR1 reads LNHDA; CDR2 reads SQIVND (reference sequence). The specimen was peripheral blood. This TCR derives from a man at least 80 years old with acute or convalescent COVID-19. The chain couples TRBV19 to TRBJ2-7, with TRBD1 matching 10 bases. CDR3 in amino acids: CASRDRTGGSYEQYF. The CDR3 DNA sequence: TGTGCCAGTAGGGACCGGACAGGGGGCTCCTACGAGCAGTACTTC.